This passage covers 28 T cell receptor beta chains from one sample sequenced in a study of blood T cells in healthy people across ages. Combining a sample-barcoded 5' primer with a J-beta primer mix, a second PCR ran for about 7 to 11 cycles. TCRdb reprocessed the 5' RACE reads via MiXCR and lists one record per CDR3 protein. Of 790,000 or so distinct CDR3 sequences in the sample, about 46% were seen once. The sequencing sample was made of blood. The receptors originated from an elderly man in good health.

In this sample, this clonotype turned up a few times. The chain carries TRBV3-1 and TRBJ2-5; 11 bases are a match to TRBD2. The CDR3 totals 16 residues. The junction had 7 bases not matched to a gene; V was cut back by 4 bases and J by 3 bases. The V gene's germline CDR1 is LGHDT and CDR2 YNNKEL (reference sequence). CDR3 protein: CASSLRLAGREETQYF. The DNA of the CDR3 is TGTGCCAGCAGCCTTAGACTAGCGGGAAGAGAAGAGACCCAGTACTTC.

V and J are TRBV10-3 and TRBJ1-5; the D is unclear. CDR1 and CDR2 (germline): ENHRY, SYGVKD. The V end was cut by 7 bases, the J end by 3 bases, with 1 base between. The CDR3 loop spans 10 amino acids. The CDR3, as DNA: TGTGCCATCATCAATCAGCCCCAGCATTTT. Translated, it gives CAIINQPQHF.

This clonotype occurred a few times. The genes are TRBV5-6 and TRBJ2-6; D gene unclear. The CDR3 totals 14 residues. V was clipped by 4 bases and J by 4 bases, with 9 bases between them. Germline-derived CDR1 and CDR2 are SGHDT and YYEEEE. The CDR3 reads CASSLGLGANVLTF. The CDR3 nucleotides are TGTGCCAGCAGCCTGGGGTTAGGGGCCAACGTCCTGACTTTC.

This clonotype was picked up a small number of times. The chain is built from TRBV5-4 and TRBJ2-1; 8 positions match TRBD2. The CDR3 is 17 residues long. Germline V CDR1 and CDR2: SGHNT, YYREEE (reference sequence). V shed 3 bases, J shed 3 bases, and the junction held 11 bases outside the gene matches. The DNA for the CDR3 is TGTGCCAGCAGCTCTGCAGGACTAGCCGGGAACTACAATGAGCAGTTCTTC. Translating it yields CASSSAGLAGNYNEQFF.

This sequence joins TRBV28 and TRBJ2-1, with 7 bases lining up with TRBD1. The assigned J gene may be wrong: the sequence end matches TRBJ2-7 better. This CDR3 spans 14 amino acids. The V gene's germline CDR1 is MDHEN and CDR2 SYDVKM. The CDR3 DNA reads TGTGCCAGCAGCCTGACAGGGAGTGACAATGAGCAGTACTTC. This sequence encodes CASSLTGSDNEQYF.

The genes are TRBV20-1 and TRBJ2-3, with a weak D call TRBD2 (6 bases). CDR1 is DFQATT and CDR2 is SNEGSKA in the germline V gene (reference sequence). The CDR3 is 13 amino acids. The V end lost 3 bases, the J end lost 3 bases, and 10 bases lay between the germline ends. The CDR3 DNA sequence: TGCAGTGCTAGTCCTAGCGAGACAGATACGCAGTATTTT. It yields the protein CSASPSETDTQYF.

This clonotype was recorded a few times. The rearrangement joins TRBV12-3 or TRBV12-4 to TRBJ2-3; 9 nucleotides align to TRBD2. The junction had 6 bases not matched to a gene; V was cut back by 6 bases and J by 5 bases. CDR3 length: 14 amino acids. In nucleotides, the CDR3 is TGTGCCAGCAGACCCAGCGGGAGGTTAGATACGCAGTATTTT. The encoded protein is CASRPSGRLDTQYF.

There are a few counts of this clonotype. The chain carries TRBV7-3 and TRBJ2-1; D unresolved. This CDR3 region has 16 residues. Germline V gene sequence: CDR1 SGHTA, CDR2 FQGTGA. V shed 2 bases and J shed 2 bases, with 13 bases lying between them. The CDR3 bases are TGTGCCAGCAGCTTACCGGGCCGGAAACCCTACAATGAGCAGTTCTTC. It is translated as CASSLPGRKPYNEQFF.

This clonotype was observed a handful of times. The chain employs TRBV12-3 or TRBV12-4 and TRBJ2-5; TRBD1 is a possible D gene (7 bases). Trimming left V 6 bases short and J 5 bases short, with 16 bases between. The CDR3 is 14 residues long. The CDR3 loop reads CASSRGTVGETQYF. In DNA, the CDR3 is TGTGCCAGCAGCCGCGGGACAGTCGGTGAGACCCAGTACTTC.

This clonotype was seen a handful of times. Here the CDR3 DNA reads TGTGCCAGCAGTTCCAGGGGGTACACTGAAGCTTTCTTT. Protein: CASSSRGYTEAFF. The chain links TRBV25-1 to TRBJ1-1; the match to TRBD1 covers 7 bases. The CDR3 totals 13 residues. Looked up from germline, CDR1 is MGHDK and CDR2 is SYGVNS. V lost 5 bases and J lost 3; bases outside the gene matches: 3.

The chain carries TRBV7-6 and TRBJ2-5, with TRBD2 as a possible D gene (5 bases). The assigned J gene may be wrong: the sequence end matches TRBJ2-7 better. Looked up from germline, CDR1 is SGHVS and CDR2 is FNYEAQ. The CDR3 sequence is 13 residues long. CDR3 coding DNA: TGTGCCAGCAGCTTCAACGTCGGGGACGAGCAGTACTTC. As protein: CASSFNVGDEQYF.

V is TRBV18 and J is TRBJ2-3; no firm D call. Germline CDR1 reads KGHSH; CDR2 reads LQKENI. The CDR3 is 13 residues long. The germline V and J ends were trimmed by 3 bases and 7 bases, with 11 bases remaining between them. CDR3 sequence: CASSPSPQNTQYF. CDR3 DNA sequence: TGTGCCAGCTCACCTTCCCCTCAAAATACGCAGTATTTT.

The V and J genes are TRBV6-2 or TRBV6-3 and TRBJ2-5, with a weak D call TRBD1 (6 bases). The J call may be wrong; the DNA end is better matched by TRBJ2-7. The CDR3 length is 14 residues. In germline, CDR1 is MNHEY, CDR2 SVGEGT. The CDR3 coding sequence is TGTGCCAGCAGTTTAGAGGGACACGGGTGCGAGCAGTACTTC. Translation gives CASSLEGHGCEQYF.

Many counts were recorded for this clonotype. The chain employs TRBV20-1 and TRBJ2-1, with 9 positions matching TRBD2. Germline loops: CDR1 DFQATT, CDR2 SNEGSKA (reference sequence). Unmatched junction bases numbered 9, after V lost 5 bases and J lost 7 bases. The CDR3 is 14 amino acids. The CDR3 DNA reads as TGCAGTGCTGCGCTCGGGACTAGCACAAATGAGCAGTTCTTC. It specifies CSAALGTSTNEQFF.

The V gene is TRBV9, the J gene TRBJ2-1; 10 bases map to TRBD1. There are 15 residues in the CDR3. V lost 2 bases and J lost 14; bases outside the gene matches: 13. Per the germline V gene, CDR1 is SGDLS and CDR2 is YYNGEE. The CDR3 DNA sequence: TGTGCCAGCAGCGTCAGGGAGGGGACAGGGGCCGCAAAGTTCTTC. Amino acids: CASSVREGTGAAKFF. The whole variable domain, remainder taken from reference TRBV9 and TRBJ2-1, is DSGVTQTPKHLITATGQRVTLRCSPRSGDLSVYWYQQSLDQGLQFLIQYYNGEERAKGNILERFSAQQFPDLHSELNLSSLELGDSALYFCASSVREGTGAAKFFGPGTRLTVL.

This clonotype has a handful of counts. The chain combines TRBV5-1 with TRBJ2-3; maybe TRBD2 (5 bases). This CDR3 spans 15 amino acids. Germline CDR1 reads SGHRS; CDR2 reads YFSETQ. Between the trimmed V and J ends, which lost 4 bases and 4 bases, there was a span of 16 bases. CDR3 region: CASSTDFPRADTQYF. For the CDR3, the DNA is TGCGCCAGCAGCACGGACTTCCCGCGGGCAGATACGCAGTATTTT.

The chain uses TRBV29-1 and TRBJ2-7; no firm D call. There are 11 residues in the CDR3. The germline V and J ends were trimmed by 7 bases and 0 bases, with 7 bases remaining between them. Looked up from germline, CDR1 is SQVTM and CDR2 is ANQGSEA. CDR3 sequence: CSAYDSYEQYF. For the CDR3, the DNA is TGCAGCGCCTACGACTCCTACGAGCAGTACTTC.

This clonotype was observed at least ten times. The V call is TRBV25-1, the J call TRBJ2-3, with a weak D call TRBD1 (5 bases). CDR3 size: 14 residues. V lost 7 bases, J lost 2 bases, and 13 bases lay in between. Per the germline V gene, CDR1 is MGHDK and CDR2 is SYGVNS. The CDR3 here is CASTDQGFTDTQYF. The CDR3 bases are TGTGCCAGCACCGATCAGGGATTCACAGATACGCAGTATTTT.

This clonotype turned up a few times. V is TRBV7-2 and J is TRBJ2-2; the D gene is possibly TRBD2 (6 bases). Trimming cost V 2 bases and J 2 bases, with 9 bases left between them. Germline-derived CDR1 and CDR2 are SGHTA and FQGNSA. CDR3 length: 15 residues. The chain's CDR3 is CASSLYGSNTGELFF. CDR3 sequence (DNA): TGTGCCAGCAGCTTATACGGGAGTAACACCGGGGAGCTGTTTTTT.

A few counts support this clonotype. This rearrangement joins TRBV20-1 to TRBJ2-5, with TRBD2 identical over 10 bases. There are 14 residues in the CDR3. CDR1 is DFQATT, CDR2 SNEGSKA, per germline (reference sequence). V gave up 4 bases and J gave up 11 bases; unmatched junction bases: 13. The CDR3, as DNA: TGCAGTGCTACCATAGCGGGAGGATTCAATGAGCAGTACTTC. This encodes CSATIAGGFNEQYF.

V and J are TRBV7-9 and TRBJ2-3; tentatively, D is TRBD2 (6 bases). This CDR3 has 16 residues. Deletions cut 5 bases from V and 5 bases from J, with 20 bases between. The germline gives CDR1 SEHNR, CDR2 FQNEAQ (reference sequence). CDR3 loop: CASSRLTSTVGDTQYF. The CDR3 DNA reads TGTGCCAGCAGCCGTCTAACTAGCACGGTTGGAGATACGCAGTATTTT.

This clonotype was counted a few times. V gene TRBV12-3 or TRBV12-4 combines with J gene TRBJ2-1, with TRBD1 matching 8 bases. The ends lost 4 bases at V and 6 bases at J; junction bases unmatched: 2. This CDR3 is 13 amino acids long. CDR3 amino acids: CASSSGTGNEQFF. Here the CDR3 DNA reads TGTGCCAGCAGTTCCGGGACAGGCAATGAGCAGTTCTTC.

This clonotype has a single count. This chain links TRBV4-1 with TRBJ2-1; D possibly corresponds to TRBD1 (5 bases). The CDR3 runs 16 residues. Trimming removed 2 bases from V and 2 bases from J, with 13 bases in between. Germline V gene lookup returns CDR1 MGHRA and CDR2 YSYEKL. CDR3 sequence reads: CASSQQGPVAYNEQFF. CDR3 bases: TGCGCCAGCAGCCAACAGGGCCCCGTGGCCTACAATGAGCAGTTCTTC.

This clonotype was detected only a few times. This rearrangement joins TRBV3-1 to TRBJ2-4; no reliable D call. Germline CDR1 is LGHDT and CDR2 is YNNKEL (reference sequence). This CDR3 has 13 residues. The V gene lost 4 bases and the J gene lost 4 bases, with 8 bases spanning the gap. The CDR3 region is CASSPQMKNIQYF. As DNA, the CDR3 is TGTGCCAGCAGCCCCCAGATGAAAAACATTCAGTACTTC.

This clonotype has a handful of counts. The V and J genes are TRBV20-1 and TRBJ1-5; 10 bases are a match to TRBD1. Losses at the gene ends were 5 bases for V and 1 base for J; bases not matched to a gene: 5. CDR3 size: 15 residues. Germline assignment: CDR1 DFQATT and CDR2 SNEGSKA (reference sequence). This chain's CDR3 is CSAHDRGRSNQPQHF. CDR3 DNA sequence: TGCAGTGCTCATGACAGGGGGCGAAGCAATCAGCCCCAGCATTTT.

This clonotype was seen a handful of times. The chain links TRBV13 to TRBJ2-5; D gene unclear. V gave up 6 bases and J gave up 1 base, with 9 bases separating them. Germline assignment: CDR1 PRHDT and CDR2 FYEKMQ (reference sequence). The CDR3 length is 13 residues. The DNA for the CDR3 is TGTGCCAGCAGACGGCGGCCCCAAGAGACCCAGTACTTC. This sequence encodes CASRRRPQETQYF. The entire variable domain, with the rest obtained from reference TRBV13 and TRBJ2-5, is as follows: AAGVIQSPRHLIKEKRETATLKCYPIPRHDTVYWYQQGPGQDPQFLISFYEKMQSDKGSIPDRFSAQQFSDYHSELNMSSLELGDSALYFCASRRRPQETQYFGPGTRLLVL.

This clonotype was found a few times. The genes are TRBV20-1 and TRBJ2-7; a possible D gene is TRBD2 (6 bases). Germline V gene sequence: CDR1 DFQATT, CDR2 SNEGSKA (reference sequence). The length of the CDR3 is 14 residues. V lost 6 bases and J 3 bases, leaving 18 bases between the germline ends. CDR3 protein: CSAARFGGNYEQYF. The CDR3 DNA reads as TGCAGTGCCGCGCGTTTCGGGGGAAACTACGAGCAGTACTTC.

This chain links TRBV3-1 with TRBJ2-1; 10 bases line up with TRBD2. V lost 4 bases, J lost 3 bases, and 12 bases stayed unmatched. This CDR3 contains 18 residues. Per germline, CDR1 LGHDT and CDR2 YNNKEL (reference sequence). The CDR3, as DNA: TGTGCCAGCAGCCGCGAGGGAGCGGGAGGGCGAAACTACAATGAGCAGTTCTTC. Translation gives CASSREGAGGRNYNEQFF.